In its sample, the clone carrying this T cell receptor (beta chain) was seen once. Its antigen is unidentified. The source of the sample is a study of T cell clonotyping in hematopoietic cell transplantation. Study results and limitations: Few recipient clonotypes overlapped donors; over 95% were de novo at given depth. Cells were unsorted, so CD4 and CD8 contributions were not separated.

Germline V gene sequence: CDR1 GTSNPN, CDR2 SVGIG (reference sequence). Trimming stripped 1 base from V and 1 base from J, with 5 bases between. The CDR3 has 13 residues. Sequencing was performed with immunoSEQ multiplex PCR; in TCRdb, only in-frame clones are kept and a portion is missing. This repertoire shows about 16,000 clones, 70% to 75% found once; its top ten account for almost 9.5%. The V call is TRBV30, the J call TRBJ2-1, with D perhaps TRBD1 or TRBD2 (5 bases each). This receptor was taken from a woman aged 55-69 years in good health. Some clones in this sample may be carry-over from other donors' samples. The sample comprised peripheral blood mononuclear cells. CDR3 sequence: CAWSGGSYNEQFF. In DNA form, the CDR3 reads TGTGCCTGGAGTGGGGGGTCCTACAATGAGCAGTTCTTC.